This TCR beta chain derives from a study of blood T cells in healthy people across ages. General study findings and limits: PBMCs that were unsorted prevented a conclusive naive versus antigen-experienced comparison.

A J-beta primer mix and a sample-barcoded 5' primer were used in a second PCR of about 7 to 12 cycles. A single record per CDR3 protein comes from TCRdb applying MiXCR to the 5' RACE reads. The table includes some 1,500,000 distinct CDR3 sequences, approximately 43% detected once. This clonotype was observed a handful of times. Its matching antigen is unknown. The donors, healthy Caucasians from Russia, were aged about 6 to 95. The germline V gene has CDR1 DFQATT and CDR2 SNEGSKA (reference sequence). V lost 6 bases to trimming and J lost 3 bases; unmatched junction nucleotides: 11. This CDR3 region has 17 residues.

This TCR was recovered from a woman aged 18-30 years in good health. The sample consisted of blood. This chain uses TRBV20-1 with TRBJ2-3; TRBD2 matches at 14 bases. As DNA, the CDR3 is TGCAGTGCGCGACTAGCGGGGGGGATATTGGGTACAGATACGCAGTATTTT. Its translation is CSARLAGGILGTDTQYF.